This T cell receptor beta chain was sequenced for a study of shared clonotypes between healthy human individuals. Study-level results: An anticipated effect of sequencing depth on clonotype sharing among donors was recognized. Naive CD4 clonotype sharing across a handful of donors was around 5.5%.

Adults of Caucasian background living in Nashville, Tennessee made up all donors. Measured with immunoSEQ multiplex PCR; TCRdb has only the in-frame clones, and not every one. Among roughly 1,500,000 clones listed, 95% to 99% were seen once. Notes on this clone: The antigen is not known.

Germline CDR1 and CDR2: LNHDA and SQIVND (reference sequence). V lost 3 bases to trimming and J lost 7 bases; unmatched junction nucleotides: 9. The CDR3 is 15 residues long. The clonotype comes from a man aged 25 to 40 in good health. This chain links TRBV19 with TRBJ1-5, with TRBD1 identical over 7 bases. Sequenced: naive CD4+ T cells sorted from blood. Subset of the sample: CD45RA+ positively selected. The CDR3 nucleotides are TGTGCCAGTAGTATGGGGCCAGGGGGAATACAGCCCCAGCATTTT. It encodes CASSMGPGGIQPQHF.